The sequence of this TCR beta chain was determined in a study of cytomegalovirus exposure and HLA in healthy donors. Study-wide background: Early released data had about 85 million unique TCRs, all coming from HLA-typed donors.

Points on this clone: Its matching antigen is unknown.

The study, taken as a whole, reports: A missense DCLRE1C variant was associated with V- and J-gene trimming of TCR beta chains in a later analysis, and an independent cohort replicated the association. Most sequenced TCRs were rare (though some public TCRs occurred in many donors).

The CDR3 length is 14 residues. Germline trimming cut 3 bases from V and 5 bases from J; bases unmatched to any gene: 7. In the PCR, 60 Vbeta and 13 Jbeta primers were used. Sequenced by immunoSEQ multiplex PCR; TCRdb stores in-frame clones only, minus some. The repertoire holds 140,000 to 150,000 clones, with roughly 80% as singletons. The J gene is TRBJ2-7, the V gene TRBV23-1, with TRBD2 identical over 7 bases. TRBV23-1 is noted as an ORF with a role that remains uncertain. This receptor was taken from a man aged 35 to 55 in good health and CMV-seronegative. The source material was PBMCs. The CDR3 DNA reads TGCGCCAGCAGTCACCAGCGAAGCGGGAACGAGCAGTACTTC. Amino acid sequence: CASSHQRSGNEQYF.